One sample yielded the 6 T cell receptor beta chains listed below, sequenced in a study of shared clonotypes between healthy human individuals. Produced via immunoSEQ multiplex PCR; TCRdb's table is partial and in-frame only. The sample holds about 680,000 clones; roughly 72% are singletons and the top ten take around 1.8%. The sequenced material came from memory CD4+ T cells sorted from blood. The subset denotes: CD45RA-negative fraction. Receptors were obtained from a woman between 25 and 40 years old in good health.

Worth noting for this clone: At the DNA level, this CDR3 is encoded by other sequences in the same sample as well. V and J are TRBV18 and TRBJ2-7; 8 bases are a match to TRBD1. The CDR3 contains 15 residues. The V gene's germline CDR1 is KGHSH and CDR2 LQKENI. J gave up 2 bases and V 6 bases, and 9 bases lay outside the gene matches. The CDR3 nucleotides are TGTGCCAGCTCTCCTGCCGGGACAGGAACCTACGAGCAGTACTTC. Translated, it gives CASSPAGTGTYEQYF.

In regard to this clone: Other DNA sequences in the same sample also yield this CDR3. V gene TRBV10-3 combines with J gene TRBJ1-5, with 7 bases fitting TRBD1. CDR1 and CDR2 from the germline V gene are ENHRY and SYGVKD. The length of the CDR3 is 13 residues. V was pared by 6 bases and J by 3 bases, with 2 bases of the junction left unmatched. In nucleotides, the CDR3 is TGTGCCATCAGCGGACAGGACAATCAGCCCCAGCATTTT. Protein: CAISGQDNQPQHF.

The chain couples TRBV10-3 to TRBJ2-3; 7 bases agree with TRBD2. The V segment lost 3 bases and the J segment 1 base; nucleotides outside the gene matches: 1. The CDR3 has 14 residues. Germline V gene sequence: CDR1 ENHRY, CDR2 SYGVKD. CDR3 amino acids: CAISDGGGTDTQYF. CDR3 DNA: TGTGCCATCAGTGATGGGGGGGGCACAGATACGCAGTATTTT.

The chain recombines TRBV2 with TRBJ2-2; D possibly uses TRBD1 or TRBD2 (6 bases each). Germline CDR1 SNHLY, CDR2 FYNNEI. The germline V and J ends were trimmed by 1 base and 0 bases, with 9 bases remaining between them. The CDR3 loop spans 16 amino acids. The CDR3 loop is CASSEGGDTNTGELFF. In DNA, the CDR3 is TGTGCCAGCAGTGAAGGGGGGGACACGAACACCGGGGAGCTGTTTTTT.

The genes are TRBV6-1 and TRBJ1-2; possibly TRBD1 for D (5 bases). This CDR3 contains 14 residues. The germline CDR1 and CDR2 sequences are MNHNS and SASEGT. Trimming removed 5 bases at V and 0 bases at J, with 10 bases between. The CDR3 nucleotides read TGTGCCAGCAGTTCTTGGGGGGCTAACTATGGCTACACCTTC. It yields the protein CASSSWGANYGYTF.

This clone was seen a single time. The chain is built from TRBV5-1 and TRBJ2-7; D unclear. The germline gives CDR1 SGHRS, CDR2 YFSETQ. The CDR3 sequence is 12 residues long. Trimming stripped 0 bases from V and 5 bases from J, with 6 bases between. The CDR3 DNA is TGCGCCAGCAGCTTGGAAGGGAACGAGCAGTACTTC. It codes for CASSLEGNEQYF.